This T cell receptor beta chain was captured in a study of human T cells and chemical hapten exposure. V lost 5 bases and J 8 bases, leaving 15 bases between the germline ends. CDR1 is SGHAT, CDR2 FQNNGV, per germline. This CDR3 has 13 residues. Via MiXCR, TCRdb re-called the RACE reads, giving one row per CDR3 protein. Altogether tens of thousands of distinct CDR3 sequences are present, 8% to 9.5% being singletons, with the ten largest covering approximately 16%. Time point specified: patch test 2, 6 weeks after DPC sensitization. The treatment was: therapeutic diphenylcyclopropenone sensitization with weekly scalp DPC. The table lists this clonotype with a few counts.

The V gene is TRBV11-2, the J gene TRBJ1-2; no reliable D call. This receptor was obtained from a woman aged 40 to 55 with alopecia areata. Some clones in this sample may be carry-over from other donors' samples. This sample comprised whole blood, obtained in connection with sensitization to the hapten diphenylcyclopropenone (DPC). The CDR3 nucleotides are TGTGCCAGCAGCCTCCTCCAGGTCGTCGGCTACACCTTC. Translating it yields CASSLLQVVGYTF. The full variable domain, its missing parts supplied by reference TRBV11-2 and TRBJ1-2, is EAGVAQSPRYKIIEKRQSVAFWCNPISGHATLYWYQQILGQGPKLLIQFQNNGVVDDSQLPKDRFSAERLKGVDSTLKIQPAKLEDSAVYLCASSLLQVVGYTFGSGTRLTVV.